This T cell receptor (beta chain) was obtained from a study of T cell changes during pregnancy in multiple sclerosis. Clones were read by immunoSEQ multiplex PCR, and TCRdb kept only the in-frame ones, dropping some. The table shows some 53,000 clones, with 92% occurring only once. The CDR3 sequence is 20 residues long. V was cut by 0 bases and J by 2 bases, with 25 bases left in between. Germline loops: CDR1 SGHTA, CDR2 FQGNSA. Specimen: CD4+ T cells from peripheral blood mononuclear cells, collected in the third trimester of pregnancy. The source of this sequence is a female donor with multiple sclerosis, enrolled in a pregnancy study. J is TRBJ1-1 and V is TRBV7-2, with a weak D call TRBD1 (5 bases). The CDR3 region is CASSLAVGWAGPTKNTEAFF. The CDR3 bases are TGTGCCAGCAGCTTAGCGGTTGGGTGGGCAGGGCCCACTAAAAACACTGAAGCTTTCTTT.